This T cell receptor (beta chain) was retrieved from a study of T-cell reconstitution after alpha-beta-depleted transplantation in children. Study-wide points: About two months after transplant, alpha-beta T cells reportedly came from several hundred expanded graft clones.

On this clonotype itself: Its antigen is undetermined. A much larger clone differs by one base, so this may be a read error.

CDR1 is SGHVS, CDR2 FQNEAQ, per germline. The CDR3 contains 14 residues. Unique molecular identifiers were incorporated into the prepared TCRbeta library. A single record per CDR3 protein comes from TCRdb applying MiXCR to the PCR reads. The table shows some 840,000 distinct CDR3 sequences, with under 20% occurring only once. Sequenced material: PBMCs, mostly from graft donor cells, taken 360 days after TCRalphabeta/CD19-depleted stem cell transplant. The chain carries TRBV7-8 and TRBJ2-3, with TRBD2 matching 8 bases. This TCR was sampled from a male patient aged 5 to 17 who had a stem cell transplant for acute lymphoblastic leukemia, so the T cells may come from the graft donor. CDR3 nucleotides: TGTGCCAGCAAGGCCGGGAGGGGAACAGGTACGCAGTATTTT. This encodes CASKAGRGTGTQYF.